This T cell receptor (beta chain) was identified during a study of shared clonotypes between healthy human individuals. As for the study in general: CD8 memory received one plate per donor, CD8 naive two, CD4 memory three and CD4 naive three.

In the CD4+ fraction, cells were divided into CD45RA+ naive and CD45RA-negative memory subsets. Repertoires were generated with immunoSEQ multiplex PCR, while TCRdb's copy carries only in-frame clones and drops some. The sample has some 580,000 clones, almost 97% seen once. CDR3 length: 11 amino acids. CDR1 and CDR2 (germline): DFQATT, SNEGSKA (reference sequence). Trimming cost V 6 bases and J 2 bases, with 7 bases left between them. This chain joins TRBV20-1 and TRBJ2-5; D ambiguous. Specimen: naive CD4+ T cells sorted from blood. Specified subset: CD45RA+ positively selected. This receptor was taken from a woman in her twenties or thirties in good health. This CDR3 reads CSAPRQETQYF. As DNA, the CDR3 is TGCAGTGCCCCGCGTCAAGAGACCCAGTACTTC.